These 26 T cell receptor beta chains were all obtained from the same sample, sequenced in a study of shared clonotypes between healthy human individuals. Produced via immunoSEQ multiplex PCR; TCRdb's table is partial and in-frame only. Here the sample spans 2 million to 2.5 million clones, more than 85% being singletons. Input material: naive CD4+ T cells from PBMCs. This sample's subset: CD45RA+ positively selected. The receptor source for this set is a man between 18 and 35 years old in good health. Some clones in this sample may be carry-over from other donors' samples.

V gene TRBV29-1 combines with J gene TRBJ2-1; 14 bases align to TRBD2. The germline gives CDR1 SQVTM, CDR2 ANQGSEA. J gave up 2 bases and V 4 bases, and 7 bases lay outside the gene matches. CDR3 length: 17 amino acids. The CDR3 DNA follows: TGCAGCGTTGTCCCCAGGGGACTAGCGGGAGCCTACAATGAGCAGTTCTTC. Translation gives CSVVPRGLAGAYNEQFF.

Comment on this clone: Additional DNA sequences in this sample encode the identical CDR3. The rearrangement links TRBV4-2 to TRBJ1-5, with D hard to call. V was trimmed by 1 base and J by 2 bases, leaving 6 bases between them. The CDR3 contains 14 residues. CDR1 LGHNA and CDR2 YNFKEQ come from the germline V gene. CDR3 DNA sequence: TGTGCCAGCAGCCAAGTTCAGGGCAATCAGCCCCAGCATTTT. It specifies CASSQVQGNQPQHF.

This clone occurred once. Within the sample, other DNA sequences also encode this same CDR3. The chain links TRBV9 to TRBJ2-1, with D possibly being TRBD1 (5 bases). V lost 0 bases and J lost 0, with 7 bases in between. Germline V gene lookup returns CDR1 SGDLS and CDR2 YYNGEE. There are 15 residues in the CDR3. The CDR3 reads CASSVGQGSYNEQFF. The CDR3, as DNA: TGTGCCAGCAGCGTAGGCCAGGGCTCCTACAATGAGCAGTTCTTC.

This clone was detected only a few times. The sample carries other DNA sequences with the same CDR3. This chain links TRBV27 with TRBJ1-1, with D perhaps TRBD1 (5 bases). Trimming pared 2 bases from V and 4 bases from J, leaving 8 bases between. CDR1 is MNHEY and CDR2 is SMNVEV in the germline V gene (reference sequence). This CDR3 has 13 amino acids. The DNA for the CDR3 is TGTGCCAGCAGTTTACGGGGGGGCACTGAAGCTTTCTTT. Protein sequence: CASSLRGGTEAFF.

This clone has a single count. Other DNA sequences of this sample code for an identical CDR3. The chain couples TRBV5-1 to TRBJ2-5; tentatively, D is TRBD2 (7 bases). Germline V lookup: CDR1 SGHRS, CDR2 YFSETQ. Trimming took 0 bases from V and 4 from J, leaving 10 bases between them. The CDR3 is 14 amino acids. The CDR3 DNA is TGCGCCAGCAGCTTGGAGGGGGGGGCAGAGACCCAGTACTTC. This sequence encodes CASSLEGGAETQYF. Filled out from reference TRBV5-1 and TRBJ2-5, the complete variable domain reads KAGVTQTPRYLIKTRGQQVTLSCSPISGHRSVSWYQQTPGQGLQFLFEYFSETQRNKGNFPGRFSGRQFSNSRSEMNVSTLELGDSALYLCASSLEGGAETQYFGPGTRLLVL.

The chain recombines TRBV30 with TRBJ1-5, with D possibly being TRBD1 (5 bases). The CDR3 sequence is 15 residues long. V was cut by 3 bases and J by 7 bases, with 19 bases left in between. Germline CDR1 and CDR2: GTSNPN and SVGIG (reference sequence). Here the CDR3 DNA reads TGTGCCTGGAGCCCTAGACAGAGGATGATCCAGCCCCAGCATTTT. Translated: CAWSPRQRMIQPQHF.

V and J are TRBV7-3 and TRBJ1-2, with D maybe TRBD1 (5 bases). V was clipped by 1 base and J by 4 bases, with 10 bases between them. This CDR3 is built from 14 residues. The germline V gene encodes CDR1 SGHTA and CDR2 FQGTGA. This CDR3 reads CASSLIATAYGYTF. The CDR3 DNA is TGTGCCAGCAGCTTAATCGCGACAGCCTATGGCTACACCTTC.

The chain uses TRBV9 and TRBJ2-5; 8 nucleotides align to TRBD2. Trimming removed 0 bases from V and 5 bases from J; junction bases left unmatched: 9. Germline CDR1 is SGDLS and CDR2 is YYNGEE. The CDR3 length is 16 residues. The CDR3 sequence: CASSVEGLGIGETQYF. The CDR3 DNA reads as TGTGCCAGCAGCGTAGAGGGACTAGGGATTGGGGAGACCCAGTACTTC.

The sample holds a few counts of this clone. The V call is TRBV5-6, the J call TRBJ1-5; no clear D gene. There are 15 residues in the CDR3. V was clipped by 0 bases and J by 1 base, with 8 bases between them. CDR1 SGHDT and CDR2 YYEEEE come from the germline V gene. CDR3 residues: CASSLGAASNQPQHF. CDR3 bases: TGTGCCAGCAGCTTGGGAGCGGCGAGCAATCAGCCCCAGCATTTT.

The V call is TRBV2, the J call TRBJ1-4; tentatively, D is TRBD1 (5 bases). The germline V and J ends were trimmed by 9 bases and 5 bases, with 16 bases remaining between them. This CDR3 comprises 14 residues. Germline V lookup: CDR1 SNHLY, CDR2 FYNNEI. CDR3: CASAGHLQNEKLFF. In DNA form, the CDR3 reads TGTGCCAGTGCCGGACATCTCCAAAATGAAAAACTGTTTTTT.

The chain carries TRBV28 and TRBJ2-2, with D perhaps given as TRBD1 or TRBD2 (5 bases each). V dropped 3 bases and J dropped 5 bases, with 16 bases sitting between them. Germline V lookup: CDR1 MDHEN, CDR2 SYDVKM. This CDR3 has 16 amino acids. The CDR3 region has the DNA TGTGCCAGCAGTTTCGAGGTGGGGGTCAGGACCGGGGAGCTGTTTTTT. Protein: CASSFEVGVRTGELFF.

The CDR3 sequence: CASIGTGNTEAFF. In nucleotides, the CDR3 is TGTGCCAGCATAGGGACCGGGAACACTGAAGCTTTCTTT. V usage is TRBV6-6 and J usage is TRBJ1-1, with a tentative D call TRBD1 (5 bases). The length of the CDR3 is 13 residues. The germline V gene encodes CDR1 MNHNY and CDR2 SVGAGI (reference sequence). V was clipped by 7 bases and J by 1 base, with 10 bases between them.

This chain uses TRBV10-3 with TRBJ2-3, with TRBD1 matching 8 bases. Germline CDR1 ENHRY, CDR2 SYGVKD. This CDR3 comprises 15 residues. The trim removed 3 bases at V and 6 bases at J, leaving 8 bases unmatched. The CDR3 bases are TGTGCCATCAGTGAACCGGGACAGGTAGGGGATACGCAGTATTTT. Its protein product is CAISEPGQVGDTQYF.

V is TRBV29-1 and J is TRBJ2-1; D perhaps matches TRBD2 (6 bases). The CDR3 runs to 16 residues. V gave up 4 bases and J gave up 0 bases, with 16 bases separating them. Looked up from germline, CDR1 is SQVTM and CDR2 is ANQGSEA. The CDR3 nucleotides read TGCAGCGTTGTGGGGGACTCAGAACGCTCCTACAATGAGCAGTTCTTC. It yields the protein CSVVGDSERSYNEQFF.

This chain uses TRBV11-2 with TRBJ2-4; possibly TRBD2 for D (5 bases). Germline V gene lookup returns CDR1 SGHAT and CDR2 FQNNGV. The CDR3 extends over 12 amino acids. Trimming removed 5 bases from V and 12 bases from J, with 14 bases in between. The CDR3 DNA is TGTGCCAGCAGCCCAGAGGGCAGCGGTCAGTACTTC. It is translated as CASSPEGSGQYF.

The chain has TRBV29-1 and TRBJ2-1; D possibly uses TRBD1 or TRBD2 (6 bases each). The CDR3 loop spans 14 amino acids. CDR1 SQVTM and CDR2 ANQGSEA come from the germline V gene. Trimming pared 5 bases from V and 8 bases from J, leaving 19 bases between. The CDR3 sequence: CSVSTRGPGDEQFF. CDR3 DNA sequence: TGCAGCGTTTCGACTAGAGGCCCAGGGGATGAGCAGTTCTTC.

This clone is a singleton in its sample. The chain recombines TRBV5-4 with TRBJ2-3; TRBD2 matches 7 bases. In germline, CDR1 is SGHNT, CDR2 YYREEE (reference sequence). The CDR3 runs 15 residues. V trimming: 2 bases; J trimming: 9 bases; junction bases outside the gene matches: 12. DNA for the CDR3: TGTGCCAGCAGCTTTTCGACTAGCCCCCTCCCCACGCAGTATTTT. Amino acids: CASSFSTSPLPTQYF.

V gene TRBV5-1 combines with J gene TRBJ1-6; D is uncertain. CDR3 length: 16 amino acids. From germline, CDR1 is SGHRS and CDR2 YFSETQ. Trimming removed 0 bases at V and 8 bases at J, with 15 bases between. DNA for the CDR3: TGCGCCAGCAGCTTGGAACTCCGAGGTTCTGATTCACCCCTCCACTTT. It translates to CASSLELRGSDSPLHF.

V usage is TRBV7-2 and J usage is TRBJ2-1, with 10 nucleotides matching TRBD1. V was clipped by 4 bases and J by 4 bases; unmatched bases: 4. Germline loops: CDR1 SGHTA, CDR2 FQGNSA. This CDR3 is 15 amino acids long. CDR3 in amino acids: CASSYDRGQYNEQFF. DNA for the CDR3: TGTGCCAGCAGCTACGACAGGGGGCAGTACAATGAGCAGTTCTTC.

The chain employs TRBV7-2 and TRBJ2-7, with TRBD2 identical over 9 bases. Germline CDR1 reads SGHTA; CDR2 reads FQGNSA. The J segment lost 5 bases and the V segment lost 5 bases, leaving 16 bases of the junction unmatched. The CDR3 consists of 17 residues. The CDR3 protein is CASSPAAGTSFLNEQYF. The CDR3 nucleotides are TGTGCCAGCAGCCCAGCTGCAGGGACTAGCTTTCTCAACGAGCAGTACTTC.

The CDR3 sequence is CASVDGIASDTQYF. The CDR3 DNA is TGTGCCAGCGTCGACGGGATAGCGTCAGATACGCAGTATTTT. The chain combines TRBV28 with TRBJ2-3; TRBD2 is a possible D gene (5 bases). Between the trimmed V and J ends, which lost 8 bases and 4 bases, there was a span of 16 bases. CDR3 length equals 14 residues. The germline CDR1 and CDR2 sequences are MDHEN and SYDVKM.

Comments on this clone: Other DNA sequences within the sample encode an identical CDR3. The CDR3 DNA reads TGTGCCAGCAGTCGGGGGTCCTACGAGCAGTACTTC. The encoded protein is CASSRGSYEQYF. V and J are TRBV5-6 and TRBJ2-7, with D possibly matching TRBD2 (6 bases). CDR3 length: 12 amino acids. V dropped 5 bases and J dropped 1 base, with 7 bases sitting between them. Germline CDR1 is SGHDT and CDR2 is YYEEEE.

The chain has TRBV7-3 and TRBJ2-6, with D perhaps TRBD1 (5 bases). Germline V lookup: CDR1 SGHTA, CDR2 FQGTGA. CDR3 length equals 17 residues. Between the trimmed V and J ends, which lost 3 bases and 1 base, there was a span of 13 bases. The DNA of the CDR3 is TGTGCCAGCAGCTTTTACTTAAGGACATCTGGGGCCAACGTCCTGACTTTC. Its protein product is CASSFYLRTSGANVLTF.

This rearrangement joins TRBV6-6 to TRBJ2-3; no clear D. The CDR3 sequence is 14 residues long. Between the trimmed V and J ends, which lost 6 bases and 1 base, there was a span of 11 bases. The germline V gene has CDR1 MNHNY and CDR2 SVGAGI (reference sequence). The CDR3 sequence: CASSRNTRTDTQYF. The CDR3 region has the DNA TGTGCCAGCAGCCGCAACACTCGCACAGATACGCAGTATTTT.

This clone has only one observation. V gene TRBV7-2 combines with J gene TRBJ1-2; D possibly corresponds to TRBD1 (6 bases). Trimming pared 4 bases from V and 3 bases from J, leaving 15 bases between. Germline V CDR1 and CDR2: SGHTA, FQGNSA. The CDR3 contains 15 residues. CDR3 DNA: TGTGCCAGCAGCTCCCAGGACAGACCATACTATGGCTACACCTTC. Translating it yields CASSSQDRPYYGYTF.

The chain has TRBV30 and TRBJ1-2; 9 bases align to TRBD1. CDR1 and CDR2 (germline): GTSNPN, SVGIG (reference sequence). With 0 bases clipped from V and 8 bases from J, the junction kept 10 bases outside the gene matches. The CDR3 spans 15 residues. The CDR3 DNA is TGTGCCTGGAGTGTACTTCTCGGACAGGGGACCGGCTACACCTTC. It codes for CAWSVLLGQGTGYTF.